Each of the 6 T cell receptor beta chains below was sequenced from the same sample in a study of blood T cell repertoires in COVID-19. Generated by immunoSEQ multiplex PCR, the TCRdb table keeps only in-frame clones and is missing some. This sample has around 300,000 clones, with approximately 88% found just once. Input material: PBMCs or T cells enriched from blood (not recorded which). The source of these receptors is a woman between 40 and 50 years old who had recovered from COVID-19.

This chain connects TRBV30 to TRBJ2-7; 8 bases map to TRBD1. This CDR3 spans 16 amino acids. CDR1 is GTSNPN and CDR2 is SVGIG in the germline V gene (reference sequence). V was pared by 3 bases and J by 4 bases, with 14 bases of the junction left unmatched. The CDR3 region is CAWRGTGWRGEYEQYF. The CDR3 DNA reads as TGTGCCTGGAGGGGGACAGGATGGCGTGGGGAGTACGAGCAGTACTTC. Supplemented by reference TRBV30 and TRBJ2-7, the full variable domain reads SQTIHQWPATLVQPVGSPLSLECTVEGTSNPNLYWYRQAAGRGLQLLFYSVGIGQISSEVPQNLSASRPQDRQFILSSKKLLLSDSGFYLCAWRGTGWRGEYEQYFGPGTRLTVT.

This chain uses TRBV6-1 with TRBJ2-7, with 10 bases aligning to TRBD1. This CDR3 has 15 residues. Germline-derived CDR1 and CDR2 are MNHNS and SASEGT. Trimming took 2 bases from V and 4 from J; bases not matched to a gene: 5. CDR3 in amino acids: CASSESGQGIYEQYF. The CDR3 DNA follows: TGTGCCAGCAGTGAATCGGGACAGGGGATATACGAGCAGTACTTC.

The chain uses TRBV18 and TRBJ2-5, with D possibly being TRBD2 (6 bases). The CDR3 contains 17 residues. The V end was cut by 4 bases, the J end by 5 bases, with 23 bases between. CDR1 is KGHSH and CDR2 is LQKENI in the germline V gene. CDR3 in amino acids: CASSLKSRGEVRETQYF. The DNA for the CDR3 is TGTGCCAGCTCACTCAAAAGTCGAGGGGAGGTCCGGGAGACCCAGTACTTC. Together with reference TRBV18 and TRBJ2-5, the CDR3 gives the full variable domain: NAGVMQNPRHLVRRRGQEARLRCSPMKGHSHVYWYRQLPEEGLKFMVYLQKENIIDESGMPKERFSAEFPKEGPSILRIQQVVRGDSAAYFCASSLKSRGEVRETQYFGPGTRLLVL.

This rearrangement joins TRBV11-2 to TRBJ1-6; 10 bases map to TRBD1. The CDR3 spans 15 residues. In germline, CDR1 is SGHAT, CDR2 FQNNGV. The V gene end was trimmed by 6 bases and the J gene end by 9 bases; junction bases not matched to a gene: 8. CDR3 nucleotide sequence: TGTGCCAGCAGAATTGACAGGGGGCAGGGTTCACCCCTCCACTTT. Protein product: CASRIDRGQGSPLHF. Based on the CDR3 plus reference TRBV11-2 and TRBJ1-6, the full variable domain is EAGVAQSPRYKIIEKRQSVAFWCNPISGHATLYWYQQILGQGPKLLIQFQNNGVVDDSQLPKDRFSAERLKGVDSTLKIQPAKLEDSAVYLCASRIDRGQGSPLHFGNGTRLTVT.

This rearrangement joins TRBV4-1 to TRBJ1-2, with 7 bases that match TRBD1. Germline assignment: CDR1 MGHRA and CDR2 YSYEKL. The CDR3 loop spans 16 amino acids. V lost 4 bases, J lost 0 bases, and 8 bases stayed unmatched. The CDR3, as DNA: TGCGCCAGCAGCCCGTGGGGACAGAAACCTAACTATGGCTACACCTTC. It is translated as CASSPWGQKPNYGYTF.

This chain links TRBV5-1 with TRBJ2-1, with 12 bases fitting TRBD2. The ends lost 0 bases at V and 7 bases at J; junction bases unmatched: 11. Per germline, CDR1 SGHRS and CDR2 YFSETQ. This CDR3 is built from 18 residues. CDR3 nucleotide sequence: TGCGCCAGCAGCTTGGAGGCTAGCGGGAGGGGAGGTCAGAATGAGCAGTTCTTC. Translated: CASSLEASGRGGQNEQFF.